The source of this T cell receptor beta chain is a study of neurological immune-mediated disorders. The authors made cDNA by 5'RACE with 10-nucleotide random UMIs. Over 170 million TCR-beta sequences from 15-18 subjects came out of each sequencing run. TCRdb fed the 5' RACE reads into MiXCR, producing one record per CDR3 protein. Among roughly 100,000 distinct CDR3 sequences listed, 10% to 14% were seen once. This clonotype was detected ten times or more. Time point given: longitudinal time-point 3. PBMCs stored at -80 C, numbering 2 million, were the origin of the unsorted libraries. Germline loops: CDR1 DFQATT, CDR2 SNEGSKA (reference sequence). V dropped 5 bases and J dropped 2; count of bases not matched to a gene: 13. CDR3 length: 16 residues.

The sequenced material came from PBMCs. The TCR originated in a female donor with HTLV-1-associated myelopathy (HAM/TSP). The chain couples TRBV20-1 to TRBJ2-7; 9 bases match TRBD1. In nucleotides, the CDR3 is TGCAGTGCTCTCTCGGAAGGGACAGGGAGCCCCTACGAGCAGTACTTC. Translating it yields CSALSEGTGSPYEQYF.